This T cell receptor beta chain was found in a study of shared clonotypes between healthy human individuals. For this clone: Its antigen is as yet unknown.

At deep level, the assay was performed. Only in-frame clones appear in the TCRdb table, and some are missing; sequencing was by immunoSEQ multiplex PCR. The sample carries about 380,000 clones, about 96% recorded once. The study's findings and limits: Sequencing depth was a factor that was expected to affect clonotype sharing among donors. Larger estimated richness was generally recorded for naive subsets relative to memory subsets.

CDR3 size: 16 residues. J gave up 0 bases and V 4 bases, and 4 bases lay outside the gene matches. Germline assignment: CDR1 GTSNPN and CDR2 SVGIG (reference sequence). This chain links TRBV30 with TRBJ2-2; 11 bases agree with TRBD2. Source material: memory CD8+ T cells sorted from blood. Specified subset: CD45RO+ cells pooled with CCR7-negative TemRA cells. The TCR was taken from a young man in good health. CDR3 in amino acids: CAWNRLAGTNTGELFF. CDR3 nucleotides: TGTGCCTGGAATCGACTAGCGGGAACGAACACCGGGGAGCTGTTTTTT.